These T cell receptor beta chains were read from a single sample in a study of cytomegalovirus exposure and HLA in healthy donors. Clones were sequenced by immunoSEQ multiplex PCR, and TCRdb holds only the in-frame ones, with some missing. The sample includes about 190,000 clones. The sequenced material came from PBMCs. The receptors come from a man aged 25 to 40 in good health and CMV-seronegative. Both conserved end residues are part of each CDR3. The D gene is left open where the match is weak.

d_gene | j_gene | v_gene | CDR3nt | CDR3aa
NA | TRBJ1-1 | TRBV6-6 | TGTGCCAGCAGTCCCCGGGCAGGACTCACTGAAGCTTTCTTT | CASSPRAGLTEAFF
NA | TRBJ2-5 | TRBV27 | TGTGCCAGCAGTCCCTGGACGGGGAGCCAAGAGACCCAGTACTTC | CASSPWTGSQETQYF
TRBD2 | TRBJ2-7 | TRBV27 | TGTGCCAGCAGAGGACTAGCGGGAGGACGCGAGCAGTACTTC | CASRGLAGGREQYF
TRBD2 | TRBJ2-7 | TRBV27 | TGTGCCAGCAGGACGGGACTAGTCGGCGAGCAGTACTTC | CASRTGLVGEQYF
NA | TRBJ1-4 | TRBV27 | TGTGCCAGCAGTTTGTATGGAGTTAATGAAAAACTGTTTTTT | CASSLYGVNEKLFF
NA | TRBJ1-2 | TRBV2 | TGTGCCAGCAGTGCCCAGGGCGAATTCTATGGCTACACCTTC | CASSAQGEFYGYTF
NA | TRBJ2-7 | TRBV27 | TGTGCCAGCAGTTTATCGTTTACCGGCGAGCAGTACTTC | CASSLSFTGEQYF
TRBD1 | TRBJ1-1 | TRBV10-1 | TGCGCCAGCAGTGAACGCCAAACAGGGGCGGGTGCTTTCTTT | CASSERQTGAGAFF
NA | TRBJ1-6 | TRBV4-3 | TGCGCCAGCAGCTACAGGGCCTATAATTCACCCCTCCACTTT | CASSYRAYNSPLHF
NA | TRBJ1-2 | TRBV5-1 | TGCGCCAGCAGCTTTACGACACCTACTAACTATGGCTACACCTTC | CASSFTTPTNYGYTF
TRBD1 | TRBJ1-1 | TRBV18 | TGTGCCAGCTCACCATTGGGACAGCGGAACACTGAAGCTTTCTTT | CASSPLGQRNTEAFF
TRBD1 | TRBJ1-2 | TRBV27 | TGTGCCAGCAGAGGAGATGGGACAGGGCGGTCGAGCTATGGCTACACCTTC | CASRGDGTGRSSYGYTF
TRBD2 | TRBJ2-5 | TRBV5-4 | TGTGCCAGCAGCTTGAAGGTGGGAGGGGAGGAGACCCAGTACTTC | CASSLKVGGEETQYF
TRBD1 | TRBJ2-3 | TRBV5-1 | TGCGCCAGCAGCCCCGCATGGGACAGGATTTCAGATACGCAGTATTTT | CASSPAWDRISDTQYF
NA | TRBJ2-7 | TRBV19 | TGTGCCAGTAGTATTCTGGCAGGGTTCTCCTACGAGCAGTACTTC | CASSILAGFSYEQYF
NA | TRBJ1-2 | TRBV5-1 | TGCGCCAGCAGTTTGGCAGGACAACCTAACTATGGCTACACCTTC | CASSLAGQPNYGYTF
TRBD1 | TRBJ1-1 | TRBV7-2 | TGTGCCAGCAGCTACGCCCACTCAGGGGGCCGAACTGAAGCTTTCTTT | CASSYAHSGGRTEAFF
NA | TRBJ2-2 | TRBV4-2 | TGTGCCAGCAGCCAAGACAAGAACACCGGGGAGCTGTTTTTT | CASSQDKNTGELFF
NA | TRBJ1-1 | TRBV7-3 | TGTGCCAGCAGCGCCCACAGGGACACTGAAGCTTTCTTT | CASSAHRDTEAFF
NA | TRBJ2-1 | TRBV28 | TGTGCCAGCAGTTTTCGGACACAATACAATGAGCAGTTCTTC | CASSFRTQYNEQFF
TRBD1 | TRBJ2-4 | TRBV7-9 | TGTGCCAGCAGCTTAGCGGGACAGGGTCTAGCCAAAAACATTCAGTACTTC | CASSLAGQGLAKNIQYF
NA | TRBJ2-7 | TRBV15 | TGTGCCACCAGCAGGGAGTTTTGGCAGGGGAAAGGGGACTACGAGCAGTACTTC | CATSREFWQGKGDYEQYF
NA | TRBJ2-5 | TRBV28 | TGTGCCAGCAGTTGGGGGCCCACCCAGTACTTC | CASSWGPTQYF
NA | TRBJ2-7 | TRBV19 | TGTGCCAGTAGTATAGTACAGGGCGACGAGCAGTACTTC | CASSIVQGDEQYF
TRBD1 | TRBJ2-7 | TRBV6-5 | TGTGCCAGCAGTTCCCCCGGCAGGGGGTATTACGAGCAGTACTTC | CASSSPGRGYYEQYF
TRBD1 | TRBJ1-1 | TRBV7-6 | TGTGCCAGCAGCCGGGGACAGGGCCGGAACACTGAAGCTTTCTTT | CASSRGQGRNTEAFF